The 21 T cell receptor beta chains presented below share a single source sample, sequenced in a study of lymphopenia after photon versus proton radiotherapy. Profiling relied on immunoSEQ multiplex PCR, and the TCRdb table lists in-frame clones only, not all of them. The sample lists more than 25,000 clones, about 86% occurring once. Sequencing was performed on peripheral blood, taken from a patient treated with proton-based radiotherapy. All receptors derive from a woman aged 60 to 75 with cholangiocarcinoma. Some clones in this sample may be carry-over from other donors' samples.

The chain couples TRBV2 to TRBJ1-2; no reliable D call. V was pared by 2 bases and J by 12 bases, with 13 bases between. Germline V gene lookup returns CDR1 SNHLY and CDR2 FYNNEI. The CDR3 loop spans 12 amino acids. CDR3 amino acids: CASSETSRIHTF. CDR3 DNA sequence: TGTGCCAGCAGTGAAACGAGTCGAATCCACACCTTC.

This rearrangement joins TRBV7-2 to TRBJ1-5, with D perhaps matching TRBD1 (5 bases). The V and J ends lost 3 bases and 7 bases respectively, with 13 bases between them. The CDR3 is 14 residues long. The germline V gene has CDR1 SGHTA and CDR2 FQGNSA. The CDR3, as DNA: TGTGCCAGCAGCTTTGGGGGGGGAGGGCAGCCCCAGCATTTT. It encodes CASSFGGGGQPQHF.

This clone was observed a single time. V gene TRBV6-1 combines with J gene TRBJ2-7, with no clear D. Germline V gene sequence: CDR1 MNHNS, CDR2 SASEGT. This CDR3 has 16 amino acids. Between the trimmed V and J ends, which lost 0 bases and 1 base, there was a span of 13 bases. CDR3 DNA sequence: TGTGCCAGCAGTGAAGCAATGTCAGGTGATTCCTACGAGCAGTACTTC. Its translation: CASSEAMSGDSYEQYF.

The V and J genes are TRBV9 and TRBJ2-1; the match to TRBD2 covers 11 bases. Per the germline V gene, CDR1 is SGDLS and CDR2 is YYNGEE. The CDR3 contains 18 residues. V trimming: 0 bases; J trimming: 1 base; junction bases outside the gene matches: 6. CDR3 region: CASSVDSGGAASYNEQFF. The CDR3 region has the DNA TGTGCCAGCAGCGTAGATAGCGGGGGGGCCGCGTCCTACAATGAGCAGTTCTTC.

This clone was detected a few times. The V and J genes are TRBV6-5 and TRBJ2-1; D uncertain. V was trimmed by 6 bases and J by 7 bases, leaving 10 bases between them. This CDR3 spans 12 amino acids. Per the germline V gene, CDR1 is MNHEY and CDR2 is SVGAGI. This CDR3 is CASRESVNEQFF. In DNA, the CDR3 is TGTGCCAGCAGAGAATCCGTGAATGAGCAGTTCTTC.

The chain links TRBV5-3 to TRBJ1-1; 7 nucleotides agree with TRBD1. TRBV5-3 is assigned to the ORF class and has an uncertain function. The CDR3 has 17 amino acids. The junction had 10 bases not matched to a gene; V was cut back by 2 bases and J by 0 bases. CDR3 sequence: CARSLERDRDMNTEAFF. The CDR3 DNA reads TGTGCCAGAAGCTTAGAAAGGGACAGAGATATGAACACTGAAGCTTTCTTT.

CDR3 sequence reads: CASSFVGGGEGHEQFF. The CDR3 DNA follows: TGTGCCAGCAGTTTCGTAGGTGGGGGAGAAGGGCATGAGCAGTTCTTC. The V and J genes are TRBV2 and TRBJ2-1, with D perhaps given as TRBD1 or TRBD2 (5 bases each). The CDR3 length is 16 residues. Looked up from germline, CDR1 is SNHLY and CDR2 is FYNNEI. Trimming removed 5 bases at V and 8 bases at J, with 22 bases between.

V usage is TRBV7-7 and J usage is TRBJ1-1; D remains ambiguous. The ends were cut back, 5 bases at V and 1 base at J, with 11 bases in the middle. The CDR3 has 14 residues. CDR1 and CDR2 (germline): SSHAT, FNYEAQ (reference sequence). The CDR3, as DNA: TGTGCCAGCAGCCCCCTGTGGGGGAACACTGAAGCTTTCTTT. This encodes CASSPLWGNTEAFF.

The chain joins TRBV19 to TRBJ2-3; D is undetermined. This CDR3 comprises 13 residues. Germline V lookup: CDR1 LNHDA, CDR2 SQIVND (reference sequence). Trimming shortened V by 2 bases and J by 2 bases, and 5 bases separated the two germline ends. The CDR3 loop is CASSIQLTDTQYF. The CDR3 DNA follows: TGTGCCAGTAGTATACAGCTCACAGATACGCAGTATTTT.

The rearrangement uses TRBV30 and TRBJ2-7, with 10 bases matching TRBD2. The V and J ends lost 4 bases and 5 bases, in that order; junction bases with no gene match: 5. The CDR3 is made up of 13 amino acids. Germline V gene data show CDR1 as GTSNPN and CDR2 as SVGIG (reference sequence). In DNA form, the CDR3 reads TGTGCCTGGACCGTAGCGGGGGGCGACGAGCAGTACTTC. Encoded protein: CAWTVAGGDEQYF.

The rearrangement joins TRBV21-1 to TRBJ2-7; the table gives TRBD2 as D, unverified against the DNA. TRBV21-1 is termed a pseudogene. The CDR3 covers 19 residues. CDR3 bases: TGTGCCAGCACTTATACACCGGGACTGGGTCATAAAGGGGCATACGAGCAGTACTTC. Its protein is CASTYTPGLGHKGAYEQYF.

This chain links TRBV6-6 with TRBJ1-2; maybe TRBD1 (5 bases). The V gene's germline CDR1 is MNHNY and CDR2 SVGAGI (reference sequence). Trimming left V 6 bases short and J 4 bases short, with 18 bases between. This CDR3 comprises 15 residues. CDR3 coding DNA: TGTGCCAGCAGCCCTTTTGGGACCACCTTCTATGGCTACACCTTC. This gives the protein CASSPFGTTFYGYTF.

This clone has just a few counts. J is TRBJ1-4 and V is TRBV5-1; D call uncertain. V was pared by 4 bases and J by 1 base, with 11 bases between. The CDR3 extends over 15 amino acids. The germline V gene has CDR1 SGHRS and CDR2 YFSETQ. CDR3 nucleotide sequence: TGCGCCAGCAGCCCGGAGGCCCAAACTAATGAAAAACTGTTTTTT. Protein product: CASSPEAQTNEKLFF.

The chain has TRBV5-1 and TRBJ2-2; 8 bases are a match to TRBD1. Germline CDR1 SGHRS, CDR2 YFSETQ. V was pared by 3 bases and J by 3 bases, with 4 bases of the junction left unmatched. The CDR3 contains 15 residues. The CDR3 spells CASSWGTGDTGELFF. The CDR3, as DNA: TGCGCCAGCAGCTGGGGGACAGGAGACACCGGGGAGCTGTTTTTT.

The count of this clone is one. V usage is TRBV2 and J usage is TRBJ1-2, with D possibly matching TRBD1 (6 bases). Germline-derived CDR1 and CDR2 are SNHLY and FYNNEI. V lost 5 bases and J 3 bases, leaving 10 bases between the germline ends. This CDR3 is built from 13 residues. CDR3 protein: CASSPRTDYGYTF. The DNA for the CDR3 is TGTGCCAGCAGTCCCCGGACAGACTATGGCTACACCTTC.

The chain carries TRBV7-9 and TRBJ2-3; D might be TRBD1 or TRBD2, each matching 5 bases. Looked up from germline, CDR1 is SEHNR and CDR2 is FQNEAQ (reference sequence). CDR3 length equals 18 residues. The V end was cut by 3 bases, the J end by 0 bases, with 19 bases between. The CDR3 sequence is CASSFAIMLGGSTDTQYF. CDR3 DNA: TGTGCCAGCAGCTTTGCCATAATGCTTGGGGGAAGCACAGATACGCAGTATTTT.

This sequence joins TRBV2 and TRBJ2-1, with 7 bases matching TRBD2. This CDR3 is 15 amino acids long. With V trimmed by 1 base and J by 9 bases, 9 bases remained unmatched. Germline V gene lookup returns CDR1 SNHLY and CDR2 FYNNEI. CDR3 region: CASSEGSGRVTEQFF. DNA of the CDR3: TGTGCCAGCAGTGAAGGGAGTGGGAGGGTGACTGAGCAGTTCTTC.

The genes are TRBV19 and TRBJ2-7, with 11 bases identical to TRBD2. The CDR3 runs to 15 residues. Germline values: CDR1 LNHDA, CDR2 SQIVND (reference sequence). With 6 bases clipped from V and 3 bases from J, the junction kept 7 bases outside the gene matches. The CDR3 DNA sequence: TGTGCCAGTAGCCCGGCCGGGACTAGCGGCTACGAGCAGTACTTC. It codes for CASSPAGTSGYEQYF.

CDR3 nucleotides: TGCAGCGTTGAAGATCATCTCCCGGGAGAGACCCAGTACTTC. Amino acid sequence: CSVEDHLPGETQYF. This chain connects TRBV29-1 to TRBJ2-5; D remains unclear. Germline V lookup: CDR1 SQVTM, CDR2 ANQGSEA. Deletions cut 0 bases from V and 4 bases from J, with 12 bases between. CDR3 length: 14 residues.

This chain links TRBV18 with TRBJ2-7, with D hard to call. Trimming left V 4 bases short and J 2 bases short, with 24 bases between. This CDR3 has 18 amino acids. Germline-derived CDR1 and CDR2 are KGHSH and LQKENI. The CDR3 DNA reads TGTGCCAGCTCACTGATCCGGTTCCGCCGCGACCACACCTACGAGCAGTACTTC. As protein: CASSLIRFRRDHTYEQYF.

V and J are TRBV27 and TRBJ1-1; possible D gene TRBD1, 6 bases. Germline V gives CDR1 MNHEY, CDR2 SMNVEV (reference sequence). V lost 6 bases and J lost 0, with 14 bases in between. The CDR3 extends over 15 amino acids. In DNA, the CDR3 is TGTGCCAGCAGCCGATTGGACAGCATGAACACTGAAGCTTTCTTT. Translation: CASSRLDSMNTEAFF.